What follows is one T cell receptor beta chain and its context. The data derive from a study of blood T cell repertoires in COVID-19. Authors' data handling: Nucleated cell number was recorded as an estimate derived from reference gene primer amplification. Libraries were prepared by immunoSEQ multiplex PCR; TCRdb keeps only in-frame clonotypes and omits some of them. V and J calls and clone size come straight from that table; D and trimming were deduced from the DNA. The profile shows roughly 110,000 clones, more than 80% of them singletons. The CDR3 totals 15 residues. CDR1 and CDR2 (germline): MNHEY, SMNVEV (reference sequence). The V and J ends lost 6 bases and 3 bases respectively, with 15 bases between them.

The clonotype originates from a woman aged 55-70 years with COVID-19, enrolled during active disease. This chain links TRBV27 with TRBJ1-5, with D possibly matching TRBD1 (5 bases). The sample comprised peripheral blood. CDR3 coding DNA: TGTGCCAGCAGCCCGGAGGGGTTTAACAATCAGCCCCAGCATTTT. This sequence encodes CASSPEGFNNQPQHF.